A selection of T cell receptor beta chains follows, all from one sample in a study of T cells in Graves' hyperthyroidism and ophthalmopathy. TCRdb re-called the multiplex PCR reads through MiXCR, storing one row per CDR3 protein. The table includes around 600,000 distinct CDR3 sequences, approximately 15% detected once. Material: blood. The receptors here all came from a young woman with Graves' hyperthyroidism. CDR3s include the opening cysteine and the closing phenylalanine or tryptophan. Clone size is given for some rows only: seen once, a few or many times, or a class if the clone is expanded.

clone_size v_call cdr3_aa
few TRBV7-9 CASSFRTENQPQHF
many TRBV20-1 CSATSTGTISSYEQYF
NA TRBV25-1 CASRNIDKLFF
NA TRBV24-1 CATSDLQGWIYNEQFF
NA TRBV7-8 CASSLGSLFGQPQHF
NA TRBV19 CASSIGETPPNEQFF
NA TRBV11-2 CASSQVQGGRFF
NA TRBV19 CASNRGTRGDTQYF
many TRBV6-5 CASSYSTPAEAFF
few TRBV13 CASSDWGANTEAFF
many TRBV20-1 CSARPGHNYEQYF
few TRBV6-2/TRBV6-3 CASSLGVAGPSTDTQYF
few TRBV19 CASVFGETQYF
many TRBV24-1 CATSDRGKGYTDTQYF
many TRBV20-1 CSARGSTGLETQYF
NA TRBV24-1 CATSGPGQGGHEQFF
NA TRBV27 CASSLWTGGFNEQFF
NA TRBV27 CASSLVSATGELFF
many TRBV28 CASTHNRGHSYEQYF